This TCR beta chain appears in the sequencing data of a study of T cell responses to AZD1222 COVID-19 vaccine. Study results and limitations: The donors showed a predominance of white British ancestry and of females, with possible underestimation of clonal diversity.

The method was immunoSEQ multiplex PCR; TCRdb's version includes in-frame clones alone and lacks a portion of them. The profile shows some 99,000 clones, more than 70% of them singletons. In the case of this clone: Antigen specificity is unknown.

This CDR3 is built from 18 residues. V was trimmed by 3 bases and J by 2 bases, leaving 19 bases between them. CDR1 is LGHNA, CDR2 YNFKEQ, per germline. The sequenced sample was peripheral blood, obtained on day 0 of AZD1222 vaccination. The receptor's source is an adult in good health. V and J are TRBV4-2 and TRBJ2-2; D is possibly TRBD1 or TRBD2 (5 bases each). The CDR3 coding sequence is TGTGCCAGCAGCCATCGCACCTTACGGGGCGGCAACACCGGGGAGCTGTTTTTT. Its protein product is CASSHRTLRGGNTGELFF.